This is a list of T cell receptor beta chains from one sample in a study of OX40 agonist ivuxolimab in advanced cancers. Assay: immunoSEQ multiplex PCR; the TCRdb copy retains only in-frame clones and omits some. The sample has 55,000 to 90,000 clones; roughly 80% are singletons. The input for sequencing was CD4+ or CD8+ T cells sorted from blood, taken in a trial of the OX40 agonist ivuxolimab. The receptor source for this set is an adult with an advanced solid tumor such as melanoma, head and neck, liver or kidney cancer. Both conserved end residues are part of each CDR3. The D gene is left open where the match is weak. Rows may omit the clone size; those that give it use once, few, many or a size class.

size | J | V | D | DNA | CDR3
. | TRBJ2-7 | TRBV7-9 | . | TGTGCCAGCAGCCCCCCGGCGGGCTACGAGCAGTACTTC | CASSPPAGYEQYF
. | TRBJ2-3 | TRBV6-5 | . | TGTGCCAGCAGCCTGGGGACAACTAGCACAGATACGCAGTATTTT | CASSLGTTSTDTQYF
. | TRBJ2-5 | TRBV14 | TRBD1 | TGTGCCAGCAGCTTCCTCCTCGGACAGGGGGAAGAGACCCAGTACTTC | CASSFLLGQGEETQYF
. | TRBJ2-7 | TRBV15 | . | TGTGCCACCAGCAGAGATAAGGTCTTCTACGAGCAGTACTTC | CATSRDKVFYEQYF
. | TRBJ1-5 | TRBV27 | . | TGTGCCAGCAGTTTATCCTCCACCGATCAGCCCCAGCATTTT | CASSLSSTDQPQHF
. | TRBJ1-2 | TRBV30 | . | TGTGCCTGGACCATAGACACCTCCCGATATGGCTACACCTTC | CAWTIDTSRYGYTF
. | TRBJ2-7 | TRBV28 | . | TGTGCCAGCAGTGGCTTACACGAGCGGTACTTC | CASSGLHERYF
. | TRBJ2-1 | TRBV5-1 | . | TGCGCCAGCAGCTTAAGGGAAATAACTTACAATGAGCAGTTCTTC | CASSLREITYNEQFF
. | TRBJ1-1 | TRBV6-1 | TRBD1 | TGTGCCAGCAGCGACAGGGGGCTGGAGAACACTGAAGCTTTCTTT | CASSDRGLENTEAFF
. | TRBJ2-5 | TRBV7-2 | TRBD2 | TGTGCCAGCAGCTTGGGCGGGGGAGCGGAGACCCAGTACTTC | CASSLGGGAETQYF
. | TRBJ1-2 | TRBV29-1 | TRBD1 | TGCAGCGTTGAAACAGGGGGCGTTGGCTACACCTTC | CSVETGGVGYTF
once | TRBJ2-5 | TRBV5-4 | . | TGTGCCAGCAGCACCCCGGGACGCCGGGAGACCCAGTACTTC | CASSTPGRRETQYF
. | TRBJ2-1 | TRBV11-2 | TRBD2 | TGTGCCAGCAGACCAGTTAGCGGGGCAGCCTACAATGAGCAGTTCTTC | CASRPVSGAAYNEQFF
. | TRBJ2-3 | TRBV11-2 | TRBD2 | TGTGCCAGCAGCCGCACTAGCGGGGGGGATACGCAGTATTTT | CASSRTSGGDTQYF
medium-sized | TRBJ1-4 | TRBV7-6 | . | TGTGCCAGCAGCCACCGTACAGGGAAACTGTTTTTT | CASSHRTGKLFF
. | TRBJ2-2 | TRBV7-2 | . | TGTGCCAGCAGCCGCACAGGGCTGAGGTCTGGGACCGGGGAGCTGTTTTTT | CASSRTGLRSGTGELFF
. | TRBJ2-2 | TRBV7-2 | . | TGTGCCAGCAGCCCTGGCTGGACCGGGGAGCTGTTTTTT | CASSPGWTGELFF
. | TRBJ2-7 | TRBV19 | . | TGTGCCAGTAGTATTATGGGAAATCAGGGCTACGAGCAGTACTTC | CASSIMGNQGYEQYF
. | TRBJ2-7 | TRBV13 | TRBD1 | TGTGCCAGCAGCCCAAACATCCGGGACAGGGGTACCTACGAGCAGTACTTC | CASSPNIRDRGTYEQYF
once | TRBJ2-2 | TRBV5-5 | TRBD2 | TGTGCCAGCAGCTTAGTGGTAGCGGGGGGCCTCCGGGACACCGGGGAGCTGTTTTTT | CASSLVVAGGLRDTGELFF
. | TRBJ2-1 | TRBV5-1 | . | TGCGCCAGCAGCTTGGTTATTCTAGCTCACAATGAGCAGTTCTTC | CASSLVILAHNEQFF
. | TRBJ2-3 | TRBV6-5 | . | TGTGCCAGCAGTTACAAGGGGACAGATACGCAGTATTTT | CASSYKGTDTQYF
. | TRBJ2-6 | TRBV19 | . | TGTGCCAGTAGCATTGACGGTACTGGGGCCAACGTCCTGACTTTC | CASSIDGTGANVLTF
many | TRBJ1-1 | TRBV7-9 | . | TGTGCCAGCAGCTTAAACGGGGAGAGGAGCACTGAAGCTTTCTTT | CASSLNGERSTEAFF
. | TRBJ1-6 | TRBV2 | TRBD1 | TGTGCCAGCGATGACCCGGGACAGGGGTATTCACCCCTCCACTTT | CASDDPGQGYSPLHF
. | TRBJ2-7 | TRBV27 | TRBD2 | TGTGCCAGCAGTTTAAGGCTAGCGGGCTACGAGCAGTACTTC | CASSLRLAGYEQYF
. | TRBJ1-6 | TRBV10-3 | TRBD1 | TGTGCCATCCGGACAGGTGGGGACTATAATTCACCCCTCCACTTT | CAIRTGGDYNSPLHF
. | TRBJ1-2 | TRBV6-1 | . | TGTGCCAGCAGTTATTCGAACCTGGGAGGCTACACCTTC | CASSYSNLGGYTF
. | TRBJ1-2 | TRBV5-1 | TRBD1 | TGCGCCAGCAGCTTAAGACAGGGGGCAGGTGGCTACACCTTC | CASSLRQGAGGYTF
. | TRBJ1-5 | TRBV5-5 | TRBD1 | TGTGCCAGCAGCCTTGTTTACCGGGACAGGGTACAAGGTCAGCCCCAGCATTTT | CASSLVYRDRVQGQPQHF
. | TRBJ2-7 | TRBV6-6 | . | TGTGCCAGCAGTTACTTTGGACGGGGCTCCTACGAGCAGTACTTC | CASSYFGRGSYEQYF
few | TRBJ2-2 | TRBV6-1 | . | TGTGCCAGCAGTAGGGCGTTCGATACCGGGGAGCTGTTTTTT | CASSRAFDTGELFF
. | TRBJ1-5 | TRBV7-8 | . | TGTGCCAGCAGCCAGATGAGAACACAAAGCAATCAGCCCCAGCATTTT | CASSQMRTQSNQPQHF
once | TRBJ2-1 | TRBV5-1 | . | TGCGCCAGCAGCTTAGACAGCAATTCCTACAATGAGCAGTTCTTC | CASSLDSNSYNEQFF
. | TRBJ1-2 | TRBV5-1 | . | TGCGCCAGCAGCTTGGGCCGGGACAAAGCTCATGGCTACACCTTC | CASSLGRDKAHGYTF
once | TRBJ2-1 | TRBV27 | . | TGTGCCAGCAGTTTAGGAAGATCCTACAATGAGCAGTTCTTC | CASSLGRSYNEQFF
. | TRBJ2-2 | TRBV7-6 | TRBD1 | TGTGCCAGCAGCCTAGGGGACAGGAACACCGGGGAGCTGTTTTTT | CASSLGDRNTGELFF
. | TRBJ1-3 | TRBV6-7 | TRBD1 | TGTGCCGGTACCGGACAGGTTGAGCCCTCTGGAAACACCATATATTTT | CAGTGQVEPSGNTIYF
. | TRBJ2-1 | TRBV29-1 | TRBD1 | TGCAGCGTTATAGACAGGGTTATAGACAATGAGCAGTTCTTC | CSVIDRVIDNEQFF
. | TRBJ2-7 | TRBV6-5 | . | TGTGCTTCCAGGGGGGCCACCAACTACGAGCAGTACTTC | CASRGATNYEQYF
. | TRBJ1-5 | TRBV11-2 | . | TGTGCCAGCAGCTTAGGTATTATGGGCAATCAGCCCCAGCATTTT | CASSLGIMGNQPQHF
. | TRBJ2-2 | TRBV10-3 | . | TGTGCCATCTGGAGCGGCACCGGGGAGCTGTTTTTT | CAIWSGTGELFF
. | TRBJ2-1 | TRBV11-2 | . | TGTGCCAGCAGCCGCGACAGTCCCTCCTACAATGAGCAGTTCTTC | CASSRDSPSYNEQFF
. | TRBJ2-3 | TRBV9 | TRBD2 | TGTGCCAGCAGCGTTAGACCGGGGGGGCCCGCAGATACGCAGTATTTT | CASSVRPGGPADTQYF
. | TRBJ1-3 | TRBV10-3 | . | TGTGCCATCAGTGTGTCTGCCTCTGGAAACACCATATATTTT | CAISVSASGNTIYF
. | TRBJ1-6 | TRBV5-1 | . | TGCGCCAGCAGGCCGGACGGAGGCCTTAATTCACCCCTCCACTTT | CASRPDGGLNSPLHF
once | TRBJ1-1 | TRBV2 | TRBD1 | TGTGCCAGCAGTGGGCCCGTAACAGGGGTGAACACTGAAGCTTTCTTT | CASSGPVTGVNTEAFF
few | TRBJ1-2 | TRBV29-1 | TRBD1 | TGCAGCGTTGAAGAGGCAACAGGGGGCGCGAATGGCTACACCTTC | CSVEEATGGANGYTF
. | TRBJ1-6 | TRBV28 | . | TGTGCCAGCGGCACGGTAGGGCGTGCGTTCAATTCACCCCTCCACTTT | CASGTVGRAFNSPLHF
. | TRBJ2-2 | TRBV27 | . | TGTGCCAGCAGTTTCTGGACCCTGGGAACCGGGGAGCTGTTTTTT | CASSFWTLGTGELFF
. | TRBJ1-1 | TRBV6-5 | TRBD1 | TGTGCCAGCAGCACAGGGGGAAAACTTGCTGAAGCTTTCTTT | CASSTGGKLAEAFF
. | TRBJ2-5 | TRBV7-2 | TRBD1 | TGTGCCTCAGGACAGGGCCACCAAGAGACCCAGTACTTC | CASGQGHQETQYF
. | TRBJ2-1 | TRBV6-6 | . | TGTGCCAGCACCCTGACTAGAAACAATGAGCAGTTCTTC | CASTLTRNNEQFF
. | TRBJ2-5 | TRBV7-8 | . | TGTGCCAGCAGCTTAGTCCGGGGGCTGGGAGAGACCCAGTACTTC | CASSLVRGLGETQYF
. | TRBJ1-6 | TRBV7-2 | . | TGTGCCAGCTCCCTAAGAAGGGCAGAGAGCTCCTATAATTCACCCCTCCACTTT | CASSLRRAESSYNSPLHF
. | TRBJ2-3 | TRBV7-9 | TRBD2 | TGTGCCAGCAGCTACCGTGGGGGGGGCACAGATACGCAGTATTTT | CASSYRGGGTDTQYF
once | TRBJ2-7 | TRBV2 | . | TGTGCCAGCAGAAGCGACAGGCTCCTTGTTGAATACTTC | CASRSDRLLVEYF
. | TRBJ1-1 | TRBV29-1 | . | TGCAGCGTCCCCGGTACAACAATGAACACTGAAGCTTTCTTT | CSVPGTTMNTEAFF
. | TRBJ2-7 | TRBV4-1 | TRBD2 | TGCGCCAGCAGCCTGAGCCCGACTAGCGGGGGGGCCAACGAGCAGTACTTC | CASSLSPTSGGANEQYF
. | TRBJ2-3 | TRBV5-1 | TRBD1 | TGCGCCAGCAGCTTACAGGGGGTAGCAGATACGCAGTATTTT | CASSLQGVADTQYF